This TCR beta chain was captured by sequencing in a study of cytomegalovirus exposure and HLA in healthy donors. Study at large: A subsequent analysis reported that the roughly 130 validation repertoires were produced on the same platform that had also been used for the roughly 700 first-cohort repertoires.

Germline loops: CDR1 WSHSY, CDR2 SAAADI. V dropped 0 bases and J dropped 6 bases, with 5 bases sitting between them. The CDR3 has 13 amino acids. An approximately 130-subject validation cohort, separate from the approximately 700-subject first cohort, supplied the donors. Clones were sequenced by immunoSEQ multiplex PCR, and TCRdb holds only the in-frame ones, with some missing. The sample contains fewer than 75,000 clones, 94% of which appear only once. The receptor was isolated from a woman aged 18-29 years in good health and CMV-seropositive. Sequencing was carried out using PBMCs. This rearrangement joins TRBV10-2 to TRBJ2-2; perhaps TRBD2 as D (5 bases). The CDR3 here is CASSESSAGELFF. CDR3 DNA: TGCGCCAGCAGTGAGTCTAGCGCCGGGGAGCTGTTTTTT.